The 21 T cell receptor beta chains presented below share a single source sample, sequenced in a study of post-analysis software for immune sequencing data. Findings of the study overall: A few TRBV segments (TRBV5-6, TRBV5-1 and TRBV20-1 among them) occurred more frequently in patients than in controls.

Unique-molecular-identifier-tagged TCR beta cDNA libraries were used. One entry per CDR3 protein results from TCRdb running MiXCR on the PCR reads. The sample records some 690,000 distinct CDR3 sequences, about 32% being singletons. No cognate antigen is known for these TCRs. The specimen was blood. The receptors originated from a girl aged 5 to 17 with multiple sclerosis.

This clonotype occurred a few times. This chain joins TRBV12-3 or TRBV12-4 and TRBJ2-1; 7 bases agree with TRBD2. V dropped 6 bases and J dropped 5; count of bases not matched to a gene: 13. This CDR3 is 16 amino acids long. CDR3 nucleotide sequence: TGTGCCAGCAGCCCAACCCGAGGTGCGGGGGACAATGAGCAGTTCTTC. Amino acid sequence: CASSPTRGAGDNEQFF.

The V gene is TRBV7-6, the J gene TRBJ2-1; 11 nucleotides match TRBD2. CDR3 length equals 18 residues. V lost 5 bases and J lost 0; bases outside the gene matches: 9. Germline V CDR1 and CDR2: SGHVS, FNYEAQ. The CDR3 region is CASSAVTSGDSSYNEQFF. In DNA form, the CDR3 reads TGTGCCAGCAGCGCGGTGACTAGCGGGGATAGCTCCTACAATGAGCAGTTCTTC.

The chain's CDR3 is CASSLVWGDEAFF. In nucleotides, the CDR3 is TGCGCCAGCAGCTTGGTTTGGGGGGATGAAGCTTTCTTT. This chain joins TRBV5-1 and TRBJ1-1; maybe TRBD1 (5 bases). Germline-derived CDR1 and CDR2 are SGHRS and YFSETQ. The CDR3 spans 13 residues. The germline V and J ends were trimmed by 0 bases and 7 bases, with 10 bases remaining between them.

The V call is TRBV25-1, the J call TRBJ1-2, with 9 bases that match TRBD1. Germline V gene sequence: CDR1 MGHDK, CDR2 SYGVNS. V was pared by 3 bases and J by 7 bases, with 6 bases of the junction left unmatched. CDR3 length equals 14 residues. CDR3 nucleotides: TGTGCCAGCAGTGAGATGGGACAGGGTGGTGGCTACACCTTC. It codes for CASSEMGQGGGYTF.

This clonotype has at least ten counts. The junction departs from germline at one end; a sequencing error may be responsible. This rearrangement joins TRBV28 to TRBJ2-1; no definite D call. Germline V lookup: CDR1 MDHEN, CDR2 SYDVKM. The CDR3 sequence is 11 residues long. The CDR3 here is CASSLFHEQFF. Written as DNA, the CDR3 is TGTGCCAGCAGCTTATTCCATGAGCAGTTCTTC.

This clonotype has only a few counts. The chain carries TRBV7-2 and TRBJ2-7, with D perhaps matching TRBD1 (5 bases). Trimming cost V 5 bases and J 5 bases, with 16 bases left between them. Germline V gene data show CDR1 as SGHTA and CDR2 as FQGNSA. This CDR3 contains 14 residues. CDR3 amino acids: CASSPGRVRDEQYF. The DNA of the CDR3 is TGTGCCAGCAGCCCAGGGCGTGTCCGAGACGAGCAGTACTTC.

This chain uses TRBV6-1 with TRBJ2-3, with 7 bases lining up with TRBD2. The CDR3 covers 16 residues. V trimming: 3 bases; J trimming: 6 bases; junction bases outside the gene matches: 12. In germline, CDR1 is MNHNS, CDR2 SASEGT. This CDR3 reads CASSEAGGNKVDTQYF. The CDR3 region has the DNA TGTGCCAGCAGTGAGGCCGGGGGGAATAAGGTGGATACGCAGTATTTT.

This clonotype showed up many times. The rearrangement joins TRBV20-1 to TRBJ2-1; perhaps TRBD2 as D (8 bases). The V end lost 3 bases, the J end lost 0 bases, and 24 bases lay between the germline ends. The CDR3 consists of 19 residues. Germline V gives CDR1 DFQATT, CDR2 SNEGSKA (reference sequence). CDR3 DNA: TGCAGTGCTAGGGGGACAGAGTTAGCGGGACGGAGCTCCTACAATGAGCAGTTCTTC. It specifies CSARGTELAGRSSYNEQFF.

V is TRBV29-1 and J is TRBJ2-1, with a weak D call TRBD1 (6 bases). This CDR3 is 13 amino acids long. The V gene's germline CDR1 is SQVTM and CDR2 ANQGSEA. Trimming removed 2 bases at V and 8 bases at J, with 13 bases between. The CDR3 spells CSVEPPQGYEQFF. DNA of the CDR3: TGCAGCGTTGAACCTCCGCAGGGGTATGAGCAGTTCTTC.

The rearrangement links TRBV28 to TRBJ1-4, with 10 bases fitting TRBD1. Trimming removed 6 bases from V and 7 bases from J; junction bases left unmatched: 8. The germline V gene has CDR1 MDHEN and CDR2 SYDVKM. This CDR3 contains 15 residues. The CDR3 DNA follows: TGTGCCAGCAGACAGAGAAGGACAGGGGGTGAAAAACTGTTTTTT. Translated: CASRQRRTGGEKLFF.

The V and J genes are TRBV6-1 and TRBJ1-5; D remains unclear. Germline assignment: CDR1 MNHNS and CDR2 SASEGT. The CDR3 sequence is 14 residues long. The ends were cut back, 5 bases at V and 3 bases at J, with 11 bases in the middle. In DNA, the CDR3 is TGTGCCAGCAGTCGAAAGGCAGACAATCAGCCCCAGCATTTT. This gives the protein CASSRKADNQPQHF.

The V call is TRBV4-2, the J call TRBJ1-2; 7 nucleotides align to TRBD1. The CDR3 is 15 amino acids. Germline CDR1 reads LGHNA; CDR2 reads YNFKEQ. V was clipped by 2 bases and J by 0 bases; unmatched bases: 3. The chain's CDR3 is CASSQMGQSNYGYTF. CDR3 bases: TGTGCCAGCAGCCAAATGGGACAGTCTAACTATGGCTACACCTTC.

For the CDR3, the DNA is TGCAGTGCTGCTACTAGCGGGAGGAACGCAGATACGCAGTATTTT. Encoded protein: CSAATSGRNADTQYF. The rearrangement uses TRBV20-1 and TRBJ2-3; 12 bases align to TRBD2. After removal of 5 bases from V and 4 bases from J, the junction contained 7 bases not matched to a gene. The germline V gene encodes CDR1 DFQATT and CDR2 SNEGSKA (reference sequence). The CDR3 runs 15 residues.

This clonotype was counted only a few times. A much larger clone differs from this one at a single base, so this may be a read error. In DNA, the CDR3 is TGTGCCAGCAGTCCTGACAGGGTAAGCCACGAGCAGTACTTC. It codes for CASSPDRVSHEQYF. This chain links TRBV12-3 or TRBV12-4 with TRBJ2-7, with TRBD1 matching over 7 bases. Trimming at V came to 5 bases and at J to 5 bases, leaving 9 bases not matched to a gene. The CDR3 is made up of 14 amino acids.

CDR3 bases: TGTGCCAGCAGCTCGGGCCCCAAGCCCGGTGAGCAGTTCTTC. It yields the protein CASSSGPKPGEQFF. The chain has TRBV7-9 and TRBJ2-1; D not certain. With 4 bases removed from V and 9 bases from J, the gap between germline ends came to 16 bases. Looked up from germline, CDR1 is SEHNR and CDR2 is FQNEAQ (reference sequence). The CDR3 is 14 amino acids.

V gene TRBV6-5 combines with J gene TRBJ1-1; D gene unclear. V lost 10 bases to trimming and J lost 4 bases, with 16 bases between them. Germline V gives CDR1 MNHEY, CDR2 SVGAGI. CDR3 length: 13 amino acids. CDR3 protein: CATVSGYGTEAFF. CDR3 DNA sequence: TGTGCCACCGTGTCGGGGTATGGCACTGAAGCTTTCTTT.

There are a few counts of this clonotype. V gene TRBV12-3 or TRBV12-4 combines with J gene TRBJ2-7; D is unclear. This CDR3 is 12 amino acids long. Trimming left V 1 base short and J 6 bases short, with 7 bases between. For the CDR3, the DNA is TGTGCCAGCAGTTTAGGGAACGGCGAGCAGTACTTC. Amino acid sequence: CASSLGNGEQYF.

The chain has TRBV5-1 and TRBJ1-1; D call uncertain. Trimming removed 4 bases from V and 6 bases from J, with 16 bases in between. The CDR3 runs to 14 residues. Germline CDR1 and CDR2: SGHRS and YFSETQ. The CDR3 DNA reads as TGCGCCAGCAGCCTGGACCACTCCGGTGCTGAAGCTTTCTTT. This sequence encodes CASSLDHSGAEAFF.

This clonotype appeared a few times. The chain carries TRBV7-2 and TRBJ2-1; 8 nucleotides align to TRBD1. Trimming took 1 base from V and 1 from J; bases not matched to a gene: 6. This CDR3 is 17 amino acids long. Germline CDR1 is SGHTA and CDR2 is FQGNSA. CDR3 sequence (DNA): TGTGCCAGCAGCTTAGGCAGGGGGCGCGGGTCCTACAATGAGCAGTTCTTC. This encodes CASSLGRGRGSYNEQFF.

This clonotype has at least ten counts. The V call is TRBV5-5, the J call TRBJ1-5; no reliable D call. V lost 0 bases, J lost 2 bases, and 12 bases lay in between. The CDR3 has 16 amino acids. The germline V gene has CDR1 SGHKS and CDR2 YYEKEE (reference sequence). The CDR3: CASSLAGFVGNQPQHF. CDR3 sequence (DNA): TGTGCCAGCAGCTTGGCCGGCTTCGTGGGCAATCAGCCCCAGCATTTT. Complete variable domain (other parts from reference TRBV5-5 and TRBJ1-5): DAGVTQSPTHLIKTRGQQVTLRCSPISGHKSVSWYQQVLGQGPQFIFQYYEKEERGRGNFPDRFSARQFPNYSSELNVNALLLGDSALYLCASSLAGFVGNQPQHFGDGTRLSIL.

The genes are TRBV20-1 and TRBJ2-3, with 12 bases lining up with TRBD1. This CDR3 comprises 14 residues. Germline CDR1 reads DFQATT; CDR2 reads SNEGSKA (reference sequence). After removal of 1 base from V and 7 bases from J, the junction contained 3 bases not matched to a gene. The CDR3 nucleotides are TGCAGTGCTAGAGCCGGGACAGGGGGCTATACGCAGTATTTT. This sequence encodes CSARAGTGGYTQYF.